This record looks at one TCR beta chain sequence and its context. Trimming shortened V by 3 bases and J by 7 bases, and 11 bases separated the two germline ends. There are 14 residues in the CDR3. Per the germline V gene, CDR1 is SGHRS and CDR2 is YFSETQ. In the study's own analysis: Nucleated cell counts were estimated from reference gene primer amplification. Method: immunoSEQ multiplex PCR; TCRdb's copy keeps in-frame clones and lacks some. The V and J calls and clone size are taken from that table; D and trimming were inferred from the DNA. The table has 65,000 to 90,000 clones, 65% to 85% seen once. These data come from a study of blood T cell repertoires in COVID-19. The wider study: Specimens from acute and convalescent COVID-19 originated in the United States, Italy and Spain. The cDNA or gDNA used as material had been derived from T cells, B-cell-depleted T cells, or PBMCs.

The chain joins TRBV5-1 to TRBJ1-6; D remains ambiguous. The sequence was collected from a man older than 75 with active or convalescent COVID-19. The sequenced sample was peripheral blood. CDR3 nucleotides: TGCGCCAGCAGCTCCTTGTTCGGGAATTCACCCCTCCACTTT. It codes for CASSSLFGNSPLHF.